A single sample is the source of the 29 T cell receptor beta chains below, sequenced in a study of shared clonotypes between healthy human individuals. Profiled with immunoSEQ multiplex PCR; TCRdb holds only in-frame clones, not every one. The table shows roughly 1 million clones, with 65% to 75% occurring only once. The sample was memory CD4+ T cells sorted from blood. The subset here: CD45RA-negative fraction. These receptor sequences come from a man in his late teens or twenties in good health.

This clone was seen a handful of times. The chain has TRBV11-2 and TRBJ1-6; D not certain. Germline loops: CDR1 SGHAT, CDR2 FQNNGV. This CDR3 contains 13 residues. With 5 bases removed from V and 7 bases from J, the gap between germline ends came to 9 bases. CDR3: CASSINMNSPLHF. CDR3 coding DNA: TGTGCCAGCAGCATTAACATGAATTCACCCCTCCACTTT.

This clone appeared once. The rearrangement links TRBV5-8 to TRBJ2-2; D is undetermined. This CDR3 region has 16 residues. The V end was cut by 0 bases, the J end by 3 bases, with 12 bases between. CDR1 is SGHTS and CDR2 is YDEGEE in the germline V gene. The CDR3, as DNA: TGTGCCAGCAGCTTGGGGGCAGTTTGGGACACCGGGGAGCTGTTTTTT. This gives the protein CASSLGAVWDTGELFF. Full variable domain (outside the CDR3, taken from reference TRBV5-8 and TRBJ2-2): EAGVTQSPTHLIKTRGQQATLRCSPISGHTSVYWYQQALGLGLQFLLWYDEGEERNRGNFPPRFSGRQFPNYSSELNVNALELEDSALYLCASSLGAVWDTGELFFGEGSRLTVL.

J is TRBJ1-4 and V is TRBV7-2; 9 bases are shared with TRBD1. Per germline, CDR1 SGHTA and CDR2 FQGNSA. J gave up 5 bases and V 4 bases, and 8 bases lay outside the gene matches. The CDR3 runs to 16 residues. CDR3 loop: CASSSLPGQGNEKLFF. In DNA, the CDR3 is TGTGCCAGCAGCTCGTTACCGGGACAGGGCAATGAAAAACTGTTTTTT.

V is TRBV7-9 and J is TRBJ1-2; maybe TRBD1 (5 bases). CDR3 length equals 16 residues. V was shortened by 1 base and J by 0 bases, with 12 bases between the two germline ends. Germline values: CDR1 SEHNR, CDR2 FQNEAQ (reference sequence). The CDR3 nucleotides read TGTGCCAGCAGCTTAGGGGACCGATCGGCTAACTATGGCTACACCTTC. The encoded protein is CASSLGDRSANYGYTF.

This clone was seen once. The chain links TRBV6-5 to TRBJ1-1; D may be TRBD1 (5 bases). This CDR3 is 15 amino acids long. V lost 2 bases and J lost 11, with 21 bases in between. Per germline, CDR1 MNHEY and CDR2 SVGAGI. In DNA, the CDR3 is TGTGCCAGCAGTTACGCCATCCAGGGAAAGGTAGAGGCTTTCTTT. This translates into CASSYAIQGKVEAFF.

The CDR3 spells CASRDGGLGTGEQFF. The DNA for the CDR3 is TGCGCCAGCAGAGACGGGGGGCTAGGGACAGGTGAGCAGTTCTTC. The chain joins TRBV5-1 to TRBJ2-1; D may be TRBD1 (8 bases). V dropped 5 bases and J dropped 9 bases, with 21 bases sitting between them. CDR1 is SGHRS, CDR2 YFSETQ, per germline. There are 15 residues in the CDR3. The full variable domain, with the rest looked up from reference TRBV5-1 and TRBJ2-1, is KAGVTQTPRYLIKTRGQQVTLSCSPISGHRSVSWYQQTPGQGLQFLFEYFSETQRNKGNFPGRFSGRQFSNSRSEMNVSTLELGDSALYLCASRDGGLGTGEQFFGPGTRLTVL.

The V gene is TRBV29-1, the J gene TRBJ1-2; 7 bases are a match to TRBD1. V gave up 5 bases and J gave up 4 bases; unmatched junction bases: 7. This CDR3 spans 13 amino acids. Per germline, CDR1 SQVTM and CDR2 ANQGSEA. CDR3 sequence reads: CSVSQDRAYGYTF. The CDR3 nucleotides are TGCAGCGTTTCCCAAGACAGGGCCTATGGCTACACCTTC.

The rearrangement uses TRBV6-5 and TRBJ2-7, with D tentatively TRBD1 (6 bases). Per the germline V gene, CDR1 is MNHEY and CDR2 is SVGAGI. This CDR3 is built from 14 residues. Trimming took 6 bases from V and 3 from J, leaving 15 bases between them. The CDR3 DNA sequence: TGTGCCAGCAGGCCCGGACAGAAATTCTACGAGCAGTACTTC. This encodes CASRPGQKFYEQYF.

The chain joins TRBV11-2 to TRBJ1-1; D remains ambiguous. Trimming took off 0 bases at V and 4 bases at J, with 9 bases between the two ends. This CDR3 spans 14 amino acids. Germline-derived CDR1 and CDR2 are SGHAT and FQNNGV. CDR3 sequence (DNA): TGTGCCAGCAGCTTAGAGAGGGTGGCCACTGAAGCTTTCTTT. Protein: CASSLERVATEAFF. The full variable domain, its missing parts supplied by reference TRBV11-2 and TRBJ1-1, is EAGVAQSPRYKIIEKRQSVAFWCNPISGHATLYWYQQILGQGPKLLIQFQNNGVVDDSQLPKDRFSAERLKGVDSTLKIQPAKLEDSAVYLCASSLERVATEAFFGQGTRLTVV.

The chain joins TRBV27 to TRBJ2-1, with TRBD2 identical over 8 bases. The CDR3 totals 17 residues. After removal of 8 bases from V and 0 bases from J, the junction contained 12 bases not matched to a gene. The germline V gene has CDR1 MNHEY and CDR2 SMNVEV (reference sequence). As DNA, the CDR3 is TGTGCCAGCTCTCGCGCGGGGCTAGCGGGCTCCTACAATGAGCAGTTCTTC. The encoded protein is CASSRAGLAGSYNEQFF.

On this clone: Mismatch with germline at one junction end may stem from a read error. The rearrangement uses TRBV18 and TRBJ2-3; a weak D match, TRBD2 (6 bases). The CDR3 is 15 residues long. Per the germline V gene, CDR1 is KGHSH and CDR2 is LQKENI. CDR3 sequence reads: CASSPAGRDTDTQYF. In nucleotides, the CDR3 is TGTGCCAGCTCACCGGCGGGGCGAGACACAGATACACAGTATTTT.

This clone was recorded many times. The V and J genes are TRBV6-1 and TRBJ1-5; 8 bases are shared with TRBD1. With 7 bases clipped from V and 6 bases from J, the junction kept 5 bases outside the gene matches. The CDR3 sequence is 13 residues long. CDR1 MNHNS and CDR2 SASEGT come from the germline V gene. This chain's CDR3 is CASTKDRVQPQHF. In DNA form, the CDR3 reads TGTGCCAGCACAAAGGACAGGGTTCAGCCCCAGCATTTT.

The chain joins TRBV6-5 to TRBJ1-1; D gene unclear. The CDR3 spans 14 residues. Germline CDR1 reads MNHEY; CDR2 reads SVGAGI. V gave up 5 bases and J gave up 1 base, with 11 bases separating them. CDR3 sequence: CASSDLRGNTEAFF. The CDR3 DNA is TGTGCCAGCAGTGATTTGCGGGGGAACACTGAAGCTTTCTTT.

The V and J genes are TRBV6-6 and TRBJ1-5; 7 nucleotides match TRBD1. The CDR3 consists of 16 residues. With V trimmed by 2 bases and J by 0 bases, 4 bases remained unmatched. Per germline, CDR1 MNHNY and CDR2 SVGAGI (reference sequence). CDR3 sequence: CASSYPGQNSNQPQHF. The CDR3 DNA reads as TGTGCCAGCAGTTACCCGGGACAGAATAGCAATCAGCCCCAGCATTTT.

The chain uses TRBV19 and TRBJ2-3; D is ambiguous. The V gene lost 6 bases and the J gene lost 2 bases, with 18 bases spanning the gap. There are 16 residues in the CDR3. Germline assignment: CDR1 LNHDA and CDR2 SQIVND (reference sequence). The CDR3 here is CASSLTGRLNTDTQYF. In nucleotides, the CDR3 is TGTGCCAGTAGCTTGACGGGCAGGTTAAACACAGATACGCAGTATTTT.

A few counts support this clone. The chain recombines TRBV4-2 with TRBJ1-4; D uncertain. CDR3 length: 14 residues. From germline, CDR1 is LGHNA and CDR2 YNFKEQ. V dropped 0 bases and J dropped 8 bases, with 10 bases sitting between them. CDR3 coding DNA: TGTGCCAGCAGCCAAGATACAGTGGTCGAAAAACTGTTTTTT. Its protein is CASSQDTVVEKLFF.

This chain connects TRBV30 to TRBJ2-3; 10 bases are shared with TRBD2. The V gene's germline CDR1 is GTSNPN and CDR2 SVGIG (reference sequence). The V and J ends lost 0 bases and 3 bases, in that order; junction bases with no gene match: 3. The CDR3 totals 15 residues. The CDR3 here is CAWSVGSGRTDTQYF. The CDR3 DNA follows: TGTGCCTGGAGTGTAGGTAGCGGGAGGACAGATACGCAGTATTTT.

This clone was observed a handful of times. The CDR3 reads CASSLYGPATNEKLFF. The CDR3 DNA reads as TGTGCCAGCAGCTTATACGGTCCAGCAACTAATGAAAAACTGTTTTTT. This chain links TRBV7-8 with TRBJ1-4; D is unclear. The length of the CDR3 is 16 residues. The V gene lost 2 bases and the J gene lost 0 bases, with 10 bases spanning the gap. In germline, CDR1 is SGHVS, CDR2 FQNEAQ.

The chain's CDR3 is CASSLLQGGGYTF. The CDR3 DNA reads TGTGCCAGCAGTTTGCTACAGGGTGGGGGCTACACCTTC. This rearrangement joins TRBV27 to TRBJ1-2; a possible D gene is TRBD1 (6 bases). The CDR3 is 13 amino acids. Germline V gene sequence: CDR1 MNHEY, CDR2 SMNVEV (reference sequence). V dropped 3 bases and J dropped 8 bases, with 13 bases sitting between them.

This clone was counted many times. The same CDR3 arises from other DNA sequences in this sample as well. The chain joins TRBV25-1 to TRBJ2-5, with D unresolved. Germline V lookup: CDR1 MGHDK, CDR2 SYGVNS. The V end lost 1 base, the J end lost 0 bases, and 9 bases lay between the germline ends. The CDR3 runs to 15 residues. The chain's CDR3 is CASSELREYQETQYF. The CDR3 bases are TGTGCCAGCAGTGAATTGAGAGAGTACCAAGAGACCCAGTACTTC.

The sample holds one count of this clone. V usage is TRBV6-1 and J usage is TRBJ2-7, with 10 bases identical to TRBD2. The CDR3 runs 15 residues. V trimming: 8 bases; J trimming: 3 bases; junction bases outside the gene matches: 10. Germline CDR1 is MNHNS and CDR2 is SASEGT. CDR3 in DNA: TGTGCCAGCGGCGGCGGACTAGCGGCGAACTACGAGCAGTACTTC. It is translated as CASGGGLAANYEQYF.

The J gene is TRBJ1-1, the V gene TRBV5-6; TRBD1 might be the D (5 bases). The CDR3 totals 14 residues. Deletions cut 4 bases from V and 0 bases from J, with 10 bases between. The germline gives CDR1 SGHDT, CDR2 YYEEEE. The CDR3 loop is CASSGRGVNTEAFF. The CDR3 DNA is TGTGCCAGCAGCGGCAGAGGGGTGAACACTGAAGCTTTCTTT. The full variable domain, rest sourced from reference TRBV5-6 and TRBJ1-1, is DAGVTQSPTHLIKTRGQQVTLRCSPKSGHDTVSWYQQALGQGPQFIFQYYEEEERQRGNFPDRFSGHQFPNYSSELNVNALLLGDSALYLCASSGRGVNTEAFFGQGTRLTVV.

The rearrangement joins TRBV19 to TRBJ1-5; 8 nucleotides agree with TRBD1. Germline CDR1 and CDR2: LNHDA and SQIVND (reference sequence). The CDR3 spans 16 residues. The ends lost 6 bases at V and 2 bases at J; junction bases unmatched: 9. The CDR3 DNA is TGTGCCAGTAGCTCATTCCAGGGGGCAGGCAATCAGCCCCAGCATTTT. This sequence encodes CASSSFQGAGNQPQHF.

The rearrangement links TRBV5-1 to TRBJ2-7; D unresolved. V was pared by 4 bases and J by 0 bases, with 11 bases between. This CDR3 is 14 amino acids long. Germline V lookup: CDR1 SGHRS, CDR2 YFSETQ. The CDR3 DNA is TGCGCCAGCAGCCGGTCGGGTGACTCCTACGAGCAGTACTTC. It translates to CASSRSGDSYEQYF.

This chain joins TRBV19 and TRBJ1-2; TRBD1 aligns across 7 bases. Germline V gives CDR1 LNHDA, CDR2 SQIVND (reference sequence). Trimming removed 4 bases from V and 1 base from J; junction bases left unmatched: 6. The CDR3 totals 15 residues. The CDR3 DNA reads as TGTGCCAGTAGTACTGGGACAGAGCTTAACTATGGCTACACCTTC. It codes for CASSTGTELNYGYTF.

The chain combines TRBV7-2 with TRBJ2-3, with D unresolved. CDR1 and CDR2 from the germline V gene are SGHTA and FQGNSA. The CDR3 spans 13 residues. Trimming removed 0 bases from V and 5 bases from J, with 6 bases in between. The CDR3: CASSLARLDTQYF. In DNA form, the CDR3 reads TGTGCCAGCAGCTTAGCTAGACTAGATACGCAGTATTTT.

DNA for the CDR3: TGTGCCAGCAGCGTAGGGGTAGCGGGGAGCCAAGAGACCCAGTACTTC. Amino acids: CASSVGVAGSQETQYF. The chain has TRBV9 and TRBJ2-5, with TRBD2 identical over 8 bases. Germline values: CDR1 SGDLS, CDR2 YYNGEE. The CDR3 has 16 residues. Losses at the gene ends were 0 bases for V and 1 base for J; bases not matched to a gene: 5.

This chain links TRBV19 with TRBJ1-1; a possible D gene is TRBD1 (5 bases). Germline V lookup: CDR1 LNHDA, CDR2 SQIVND (reference sequence). Trimming cost V 4 bases and J 5 bases, with 20 bases left between them. The CDR3 is made up of 16 amino acids. The CDR3 DNA reads TGTGCCAGTAGTACCCTCAGGGCCTGGGGGGAGACTGAAGCTTTCTTT. It codes for CASSTLRAWGETEAFF.

This clone was observed a few times. The genes are TRBV5-1 and TRBJ2-7; 8 nucleotides agree with TRBD1. Unmatched junction bases numbered 14, after V lost 3 bases and J lost 6 bases. The CDR3 length is 16 residues. Looked up from germline, CDR1 is SGHRS and CDR2 is YFSETQ. In nucleotides, the CDR3 is TGCGCCAGCAGCTCCCGTCTAGACAGGGGCCCTCTCGAGCAGTACTTC. Its protein product is CASSSRLDRGPLEQYF.